These 20 T cell receptor beta chains originate from one sample sequenced in a study of beta chain features in type 1 diabetes. Since all of the isolated RNA was reverse transcribed, expressed TCRB transcripts were what got sequenced. Sequencing was performed with immunoSEQ multiplex PCR; in TCRdb, only in-frame clones are kept and a portion is missing. The sample includes 810,000 or so clones, about a sixth of them seen just once. Sequenced: naive CD4+ T cells from blood. These receptor sequences come from a woman aged 18-29 years in good health.

The sample holds a few counts of this clone. The J gene is TRBJ2-7, the V gene TRBV6-5; possibly TRBD2 for D (5 bases). Germline CDR1 and CDR2: MNHEY and SVGAGI. The V gene lost 6 bases and the J gene lost 6 bases, with 9 bases spanning the gap. The CDR3 is made up of 11 amino acids. The CDR3 spells CASSLRGEQYF. The CDR3 nucleotides read TGTGCCAGCAGCCTTCGGGGCGAGCAGTACTTC.

This clone appeared a few times. V and J are TRBV19 and TRBJ2-3; the D gene is possibly TRBD1 (5 bases). Germline V gene sequence: CDR1 LNHDA, CDR2 SQIVND (reference sequence). The V gene lost 10 bases and the J gene lost 4 bases, with 12 bases spanning the gap. CDR3 length: 12 residues. The CDR3 sequence is CATSRVPDTQYF. The CDR3 coding sequence is TGTGCCACCTCCAGGGTCCCAGATACGCAGTATTTT.

V gene TRBV11-1 combines with J gene TRBJ2-2; no clear D. Trimming pared 8 bases from V and 5 bases from J, leaving 15 bases between. The CDR3 spans 14 residues. In germline, CDR1 is SGHAT, CDR2 FQDESV (reference sequence). DNA for the CDR3: TGTGCCAGCTGTCGCGGCTTACCAACCGGGGAGCTGTTTTTT. It encodes CASCRGLPTGELFF. The full variable domain, completed using reference TRBV11-1 and TRBJ2-2, is EAEVAQSPRYKITEKSQAVAFWCDPISGHATLYWYRQILGQGPELLVQFQDESVVDDSQLPKDRFSAERLKGVDSTLKIQPAELGDSAMYLCASCRGLPTGELFFGEGSRLTVL.

The CDR3 sequence is CASSVNNEQFF. The DNA for the CDR3 is TGTGCCAGCAGCGTCAACAATGAGCAGTTCTTC. The gene calls are TRBV11-2 and TRBJ2-1; D ambiguous. V dropped 5 bases and J dropped 5 bases, with 4 bases sitting between them. Germline-derived CDR1 and CDR2 are SGHAT and FQNNGV. The CDR3 contains 11 residues.

This chain uses TRBV25-1 with TRBJ2-1; 7 nucleotides line up with TRBD2. V shed 4 bases, J shed 8 bases, and the junction held 17 bases outside the gene matches. This CDR3 is built from 17 residues. The V gene's germline CDR1 is MGHDK and CDR2 SYGVNS. In DNA form, the CDR3 reads TGTGCCAGCAGTGCTGGGGAGTCTGCGGGAGAAGTGGATGAGCAGTTCTTC. This translates into CASSAGESAGEVDEQFF.

The chain is built from TRBV5-4 and TRBJ2-1; D is perhaps TRBD1 (5 bases). Germline CDR1 is SGHNT and CDR2 is YYREEE (reference sequence). Trimming stripped 2 bases from V and 3 bases from J, with 12 bases between. This CDR3 contains 15 residues. The CDR3 DNA reads TGTGCCAGCAGCTTTCGAGGACACCTCTACAATGAGCAGTTCTTC. Its translation is CASSFRGHLYNEQFF.

The chain recombines TRBV28 with TRBJ2-3, with unresolved D. Trimming shortened V by 4 bases and J by 0 bases, and 11 bases separated the two germline ends. The CDR3 covers 15 residues. Per germline, CDR1 MDHEN and CDR2 SYDVKM. CDR3 nucleotide sequence: TGTGCCAGCAGTTCCGATCCCGCTAGCACAGATACGCAGTATTTT. It codes for CASSSDPASTDTQYF. The full variable domain, completed using reference TRBV28 and TRBJ2-3, is DVKVTQSSRYLVKRTGEKVFLECVQDMDHENMFWYRQDPGLGLRLIYFSYDVKMKEKGDIPEGYSVSREKKERFSLILESASTNQTSMYLCASSSDPASTDTQYFGPGTRLTVL.

This rearrangement joins TRBV4-2 to TRBJ2-1, with a tentative D call TRBD1 (6 bases). The CDR3 totals 16 residues. V gave up 6 bases and J gave up 3 bases, with 18 bases separating them. Germline CDR1 is LGHNA and CDR2 is YNFKEQ. CDR3 DNA sequence: TGTGCCAGCAGGATGGGGGCTAGCCTTCGCTACAATGAGCAGTTCTTC. It translates to CASRMGASLRYNEQFF.

The chain employs TRBV5-1 and TRBJ2-7, with TRBD2 matching 10 bases. The length of the CDR3 is 17 residues. V dropped 0 bases and J dropped 0; count of bases not matched to a gene: 6. Germline loops: CDR1 SGHRS, CDR2 YFSETQ. CDR3 DNA: TGCGCCAGCAGCTTGGCCCGAGGACTAGCGGACTCCTACGAGCAGTACTTC. Residues: CASSLARGLADSYEQYF. The full variable domain, its missing parts supplied by reference TRBV5-1 and TRBJ2-7, is KAGVTQTPRYLIKTRGQQVTLSCSPISGHRSVSWYQQTPGQGLQFLFEYFSETQRNKGNFPGRFSGRQFSNSRSEMNVSTLELGDSALYLCASSLARGLADSYEQYFGPGTRLTVT.

The rearrangement links TRBV19 to TRBJ1-5; no firm D call. V lost 3 bases and J 0 bases, leaving 9 bases between the germline ends. CDR1 is LNHDA, CDR2 SQIVND, per germline (reference sequence). There are 15 residues in the CDR3. CDR3 nucleotides: TGTGCCAGTAGTATCCGCGGGTATAGCAATCAGCCCCAGCATTTT. Amino acids: CASSIRGYSNQPQHF. The variable domain in full, with the rest retrieved from reference TRBV19 and TRBJ1-5, is DGGITQSPKYLFRKEGQNVTLSCEQNLNHDAMYWYRQDPGQGLRLIYYSQIVNDFQKGDIAEGYSVSREKKESFPLTVTSAQKNPTAFYLCASSIRGYSNQPQHFGDGTRLSIL.

This rearrangement joins TRBV28 to TRBJ2-1; D may be TRBD1 (6 bases). The ends were cut back, 8 bases at V and 2 bases at J, with 25 bases in the middle. Germline loops: CDR1 MDHEN, CDR2 SYDVKM. The CDR3 runs 18 residues. As DNA, the CDR3 is TGTGCCAGCGGATTGCCAGGGGTCGGTAGCGCAACCTACAATGAGCAGTTCTTC. Residues: CASGLPGVGSATYNEQFF.

This clone has only one observation. This sequence joins TRBV2 and TRBJ1-2, with 8 bases aligning to TRBD1. Trimming removed 4 bases from V and 6 bases from J; junction bases left unmatched: 7. Per germline, CDR1 SNHLY and CDR2 FYNNEI. CDR3 length: 14 amino acids. The CDR3 DNA is TGTGCCAGCAGTGGATCAGGGGGCGCCGATGGCTACACCTTC. It translates to CASSGSGGADGYTF.

The rearrangement joins TRBV28 to TRBJ2-5; 8 bases are shared with TRBD1. Matching the DNA end better, TRBJ2-7 makes the J call doubtful. Germline CDR1 reads MDHEN; CDR2 reads SYDVKM. The CDR3 is made up of 12 amino acids. CDR3 coding DNA: TGTGCCAGCGGACAGGGATGGCACGAGCAGTACTTC. As protein: CASGQGWHEQYF.

This rearrangement joins TRBV19 to TRBJ2-3; possibly TRBD2 for D (5 bases). Germline CDR1 LNHDA, CDR2 SQIVND (reference sequence). Trimming took off 3 bases at V and 11 bases at J, with 9 bases between the two ends. This CDR3 region has 11 residues. The CDR3 sequence: CASSIEGGQYF. The CDR3 nucleotides read TGTGCCAGTAGTATCGAGGGTGGGCAGTATTTT.

This clone was seen only a few times. The rearrangement uses TRBV5-6 and TRBJ1-2; D unresolved. The length of the CDR3 is 15 residues. Germline CDR1 SGHDT, CDR2 YYEEEE. Trimming removed 2 bases at V and 0 bases at J, with 11 bases between. The CDR3 loop is CASSFRPGANYGYTF. In DNA, the CDR3 is TGTGCCAGCAGCTTTCGACCAGGCGCTAACTATGGCTACACCTTC. Combining the CDR3 with reference TRBV5-6 and TRBJ1-2 gives the whole variable domain DAGVTQSPTHLIKTRGQQVTLRCSPKSGHDTVSWYQQALGQGPQFIFQYYEEEERQRGNFPDRFSGHQFPNYSSELNVNALLLGDSALYLCASSFRPGANYGYTFGSGTRLTVV.

The rearrangement links TRBV20-1 to TRBJ2-1, with D unclear. The V end lost 3 bases, the J end lost 9 bases, and 9 bases lay between the germline ends. The CDR3 contains 11 residues. The germline V gene encodes CDR1 DFQATT and CDR2 SNEGSKA (reference sequence). The chain's CDR3 is CSARATGEQFF. The DNA of the CDR3 is TGCAGTGCTAGGGCGACTGGTGAGCAGTTCTTC.

This chain connects TRBV4-3 to TRBJ2-5; D gene ambiguous. Germline CDR1 reads LGHNA; CDR2 reads YSLEER. Deletions cut 2 bases from V and 5 bases from J, with 18 bases between. The CDR3 loop spans 16 amino acids. The CDR3 bases are TGCGCCAGCAGCCAACCAAACCGGGCTATGCGGGAGACCCAGTACTTC. Translating gives CASSQPNRAMRETQYF.

The chain employs TRBV7-9 and TRBJ2-3; possibly TRBD2 for D (5 bases). Trimming pared 2 bases from V and 2 bases from J, leaving 17 bases between. CDR3 length: 17 residues. Germline CDR1 is SEHNR and CDR2 is FQNEAQ (reference sequence). The CDR3 loop is CASSLRGRGASTDTQYF. CDR3 coding DNA: TGTGCCAGCAGCTTACGGGGTCGGGGAGCCTCCACAGATACGCAGTATTTT.

This chain connects TRBV27 to TRBJ1-5; D remains unclear. V lost 4 bases, J lost 0 bases, and 7 bases lay in between. The CDR3 runs 14 residues. The germline CDR1 and CDR2 sequences are MNHEY and SMNVEV (reference sequence). The CDR3 DNA reads as TGTGCCAGCAGTTCGGGGTATAGCAATCAGCCCCAGCATTTT. Protein product: CASSSGYSNQPQHF.

This chain joins TRBV6-1 and TRBJ2-2; D may be TRBD1 or TRBD2 (5 bases each). V was shortened by 2 bases and J by 4 bases, with 14 bases between the two germline ends. Germline V gene lookup returns CDR1 MNHNS and CDR2 SASEGT. The CDR3 covers 16 residues. CDR3 coding DNA: TGTGCCAGCAGTGAATGGGGACGGCTGATCACCGGGGAGCTGTTTTTT. Encoded protein: CASSEWGRLITGELFF.